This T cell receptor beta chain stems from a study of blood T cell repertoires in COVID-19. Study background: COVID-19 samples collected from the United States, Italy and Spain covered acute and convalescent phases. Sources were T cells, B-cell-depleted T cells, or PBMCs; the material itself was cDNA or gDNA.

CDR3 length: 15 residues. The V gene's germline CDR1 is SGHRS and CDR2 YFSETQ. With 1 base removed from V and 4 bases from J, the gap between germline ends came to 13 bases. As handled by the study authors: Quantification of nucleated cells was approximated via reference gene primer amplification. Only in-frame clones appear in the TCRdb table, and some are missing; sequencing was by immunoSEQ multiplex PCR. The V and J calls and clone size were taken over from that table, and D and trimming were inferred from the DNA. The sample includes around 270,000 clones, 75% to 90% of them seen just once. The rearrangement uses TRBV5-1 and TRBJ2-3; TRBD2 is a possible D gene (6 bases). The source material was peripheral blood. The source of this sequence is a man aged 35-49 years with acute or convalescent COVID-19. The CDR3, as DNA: TGCGCCAGCAGCTTGTTTCCTGGGGAGGCAGATACGCAGTATTTT. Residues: CASSLFPGEADTQYF.